What follows are 4 T cell receptor beta chains derived from one specimen sequenced in a study of blood T cell repertoires in COVID-19. Clones were sequenced by immunoSEQ multiplex PCR, and TCRdb holds only the in-frame ones, with some missing. The sample yields 200,000 to 300,000 clones, roughly 80% seen once. Sequencing input: peripheral blood. The receptor set was obtained from a woman at least 80 years old with acute or convalescent COVID-19.

This chain connects TRBV4-2 to TRBJ1-1, with D maybe TRBD1 (6 bases). This CDR3 is built from 15 residues. The V end lost 2 bases, the J end lost 1 base, and 11 bases lay between the germline ends. CDR1 and CDR2 from the germline V gene are LGHNA and YNFKEQ. As DNA, the CDR3 is TGTGCCAGCAGCCAACGGGGCAGGGGGAACACTGAAGCTTTCTTT. Translating gives CASSQRGRGNTEAFF.

This chain uses TRBV5-1 with TRBJ1-6; no clear D gene. The V gene's germline CDR1 is SGHRS and CDR2 YFSETQ. V shed 0 bases and J shed 7 bases, with 11 bases lying between them. This CDR3 has 15 amino acids. CDR3 sequence: CASSLDVTQNSPLHF. In DNA form, the CDR3 reads TGCGCCAGCAGCTTGGATGTGACACAGAATTCACCCCTCCACTTT.

The V gene is TRBV2, the J gene TRBJ1-5; 7 bases map to TRBD1. Germline V lookup: CDR1 SNHLY, CDR2 FYNNEI. The CDR3 sequence is 14 residues long. The V gene end was trimmed by 3 bases and the J gene end by 6 bases; junction bases not matched to a gene: 5. CDR3 region: CASSDRGVSQPQHF. Here the CDR3 DNA reads TGTGCCAGCAGTGACAGGGGGGTGAGTCAGCCCCAGCATTTT.

This chain links TRBV6-5 with TRBJ2-1; TRBD2 matches at 13 bases. CDR3 length equals 15 residues. The V and J ends lost 5 bases and 5 bases, in that order; junction bases with no gene match: 3. Germline CDR1 is MNHEY and CDR2 is SVGAGI. The CDR3 region is CASSLGTSGDNEQFF. The CDR3 DNA follows: TGTGCCAGCAGTCTCGGGACTAGCGGGGACAATGAGCAGTTCTTC.